This T cell receptor beta chain was recorded in a study of blood T cell repertoires in COVID-19. The length of the CDR3 is 17 residues. The germline CDR1 and CDR2 sequences are MNHNS and SASEGT. V lost 2 bases and J lost 1, with 16 bases in between. The protocol was immunoSEQ multiplex PCR, while the TCRdb copy is restricted to in-frame clones and leaves out a portion. The sample includes 200,000 to 300,000 clones, about 82% of them seen just once. The chain carries TRBV6-1 and TRBJ2-3; possible D gene TRBD2, 6 bases. Sequencing used peripheral blood. This sequence originates from a woman aged 60-75 years with active or convalescent COVID-19. CDR3 nucleotide sequence: TGTGCCAGCAGTGAAAATCGGGGGTTAGGGGGCACAGATACGCAGTATTTT. This sequence encodes CASSENRGLGGTDTQYF.